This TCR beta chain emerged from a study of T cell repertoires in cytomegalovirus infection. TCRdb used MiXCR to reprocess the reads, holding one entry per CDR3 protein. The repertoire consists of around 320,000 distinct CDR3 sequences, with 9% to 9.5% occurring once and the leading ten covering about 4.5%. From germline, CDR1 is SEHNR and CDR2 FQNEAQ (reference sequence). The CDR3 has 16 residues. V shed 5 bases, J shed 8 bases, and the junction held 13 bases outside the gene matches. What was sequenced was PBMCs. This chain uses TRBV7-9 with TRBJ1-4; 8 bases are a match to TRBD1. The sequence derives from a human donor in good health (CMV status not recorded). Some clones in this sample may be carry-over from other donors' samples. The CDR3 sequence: CASSPPRQGAGEKLFF. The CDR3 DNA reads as TGTGCCAGCAGCCCCCCGCGGCAGGGGGCAGGGGAAAAACTGTTTTTT.